Listed below are T cell receptor beta chains from one sample, sequenced in a study of metastatic and nonmetastatic thyroid tumors. With MiXCR, TCRdb reprocessed the PCR reads. Among about 40,000 clones listed, 17% were seen once. Sequenced input: tumor tissue. These receptors all come from a female donor with papillary thyroid cancer or a benign thyroid nodule (not recorded which). Some clones in this sample may be carry-over from other donors' samples. The CDR3 runs from the conserved cysteine through the conserved F or W. A D gene is named only where the DNA matches it firmly. Size tells how often a clone was seen (once, few, many) or the class of an expanded clone, and some rows leave it out.

d_gene: TRBD2
abundance: many
j_gene: TRBJ2-5
v_gene: TRBV20-1
CDR3nt: TGCAGTGGAGGGCCTAGCGGGAGTCAAGAGACCCAGTACTTC
CDR3aa: CSGGPSGSQETQYF

d_gene: TRBD2
abundance: medium-sized
j_gene: TRBJ2-1
v_gene: TRBV12-3/TRBV12-4
CDR3nt: TGTGCCAGCAGTTTTACTAGCGGGCGGAATGAGCAGTTCTTC
CDR3aa: CASSFTSGRNEQFF

d_gene: .
abundance: many
j_gene: TRBJ2-3
v_gene: TRBV20-1
CDR3nt: TGCAGTGCTAGGGTGGGGTCCACAGATACGCAGTATTTT
CDR3aa: CSARVGSTDTQYF

d_gene: TRBD2
abundance: many
j_gene: TRBJ2-3
v_gene: TRBV10-2
CDR3nt: TGCGCCAGCCGACTAGCGTTTATGGATACGCAGTATTTT
CDR3aa: CASRLAFMDTQYF

d_gene: TRBD1
abundance: many
j_gene: TRBJ2-7
v_gene: TRBV6-5
CDR3nt: TGTGCCAGCAGTTATCGTCGGGACAGCTCCTACGAGCAGTACTTC
CDR3aa: CASSYRRDSSYEQYF

d_gene: .
abundance: many
j_gene: TRBJ2-7
v_gene: TRBV7-9
CDR3nt: TGTGCCAGCAGCTTGGGTGGGGACGAGCAGTACTTC
CDR3aa: CASSLGGDEQYF

d_gene: .
abundance: few
j_gene: TRBJ1-1
v_gene: TRBV11-1
CDR3nt: TGTGCTAGCAGCTTGTCGGATGTGGGGGCGCTGTCGTCAGCTTTCTTT
CDR3aa: CASSLSDVGALSSAFF

d_gene: TRBD1
abundance: many
j_gene: TRBJ2-1
v_gene: TRBV30
CDR3nt: TGTGCCTGGAGTGTACCGGGACAGGGCTCATACAATGAGCAGTTCTTC
CDR3aa: CAWSVPGQGSYNEQFF

d_gene: .
abundance: many
j_gene: TRBJ2-2
v_gene: TRBV15
CDR3nt: TGTGCCACCAGCGCTCGACCGAACACCGGGGAGCTGTTTTTT
CDR3aa: CATSARPNTGELFF

d_gene: .
abundance: few
j_gene: TRBJ1-5
v_gene: TRBV28
CDR3nt: TGTGCCAGCAGTTTCCGGGGGGCGTCATCAGCCCCAGCATTT
CDR3aa: CASSFRGASSAPAF

d_gene: .
abundance: .
j_gene: TRBJ2-1
v_gene: TRBV19
CDR3nt: TGTGCCAGTAGTGTGCGACAGTGTTATGAGCAGTTCTTC
CDR3aa: CASSVRQCYEQFF

d_gene: .
abundance: many
j_gene: TRBJ2-5
v_gene: TRBV20-1
CDR3nt: TGCAGTGCTTCAAAGCAGGGTATTCGAGAGACCCAGTACTTC
CDR3aa: CSASKQGIRETQYF

d_gene: .
abundance: many
j_gene: TRBJ1-1
v_gene: TRBV5-1
CDR3nt: TGCGCCAGCAGCTTGTCTAACCCAAGGGACACTGAAGCTTTCTTT
CDR3aa: CASSLSNPRDTEAFF

d_gene: .
abundance: many
j_gene: TRBJ2-7
v_gene: TRBV19
CDR3nt: TGTGCCAGTAGTAGGCCTGAACAGGGCTATGTGCAGTACTTC
CDR3aa: CASSRPEQGYVQYF

d_gene: TRBD2
abundance: many
j_gene: TRBJ2-3
v_gene: TRBV5-1
CDR3nt: TGCGCCAGCAGCTCGTCCGGGACTAGCGGAACAGATACGCAGTATTTT
CDR3aa: CASSSSGTSGTDTQYF

d_gene: .
abundance: many
j_gene: TRBJ1-2
v_gene: TRBV4-2
CDR3nt: TGTGCCAGCAGCCTAGAGCATACTTATACGTCTGGCTACACCTTC
CDR3aa: CASSLEHTYTSGYTF

d_gene: .
abundance: many
j_gene: TRBJ1-4
v_gene: TRBV7-2
CDR3nt: TGTGCCAGCAGCTTAGGGCTCAAAGGAGAAGCAACTAATGAAAAACTGTTTTTT
CDR3aa: CASSLGLKGEATNEKLFF

d_gene: TRBD1
abundance: many
j_gene: TRBJ1-2
v_gene: TRBV18
CDR3nt: TGTGCCAGCTCACTAGGGACAGGGCCGTATGGTGGCTACACCTTC
CDR3aa: CASSLGTGPYGGYTF

d_gene: .
abundance: many
j_gene: TRBJ2-4
v_gene: TRBV20-1
CDR3nt: TGCAGTGCTAGAGAGTTCGGCGGAGCCAAAAACATTCAGTACTTC
CDR3aa: CSAREFGGAKNIQYF

d_gene: .
abundance: many
j_gene: TRBJ1-6
v_gene: TRBV20-1
CDR3nt: TGCAGTGTGAGGGGGGGGGACGATAATTCACCCCTCCACTTT
CDR3aa: CSVRGGDDNSPLHF

d_gene: .
abundance: many
j_gene: TRBJ2-1
v_gene: TRBV5-1
CDR3nt: TGCGCCAGCAGCAGCGCCGGCTCCTACAATGAGCAGTTCTTC
CDR3aa: CASSSAGSYNEQFF

d_gene: TRBD1
abundance: many
j_gene: TRBJ1-4
v_gene: TRBV4-2
CDR3nt: TGTGCCAGCAGCCCTCTTTTCAGGACAGGCGTCACTAATGAAAAACTGTTTTTT
CDR3aa: CASSPLFRTGVTNEKLFF

d_gene: TRBD1
abundance: many
j_gene: TRBJ1-5
v_gene: TRBV11-1
CDR3nt: TGTGCCAGCAGCTTAGCGGGGGGACAGGGCACTCAGCCCCAGCATTTT
CDR3aa: CASSLAGGQGTQPQHF

d_gene: .
abundance: many
j_gene: TRBJ1-1
v_gene: TRBV5-4
CDR3nt: TGTGCCAGCAGCTTGTGGGCGTGGGGCGCAGCTTTCTTT
CDR3aa: CASSLWAWGAAFF

d_gene: .
abundance: many
j_gene: TRBJ2-7
v_gene: TRBV27
CDR3nt: TGTGCCAGCAGTTTATCGCCCAGGGCAACCTACGAGCAGTACTTC
CDR3aa: CASSLSPRATYEQYF

d_gene: TRBD1
abundance: many
j_gene: TRBJ1-2
v_gene: TRBV20-1
CDR3nt: TGCAGTGCCCTGGACAGGGGAGGGGAGGGGGACTATGGCTACACCTTC
CDR3aa: CSALDRGGEGDYGYTF

d_gene: .
abundance: .
j_gene: TRBJ1-6
v_gene: TRBV6-1
CDR3nt: TGTGCCGGCATCCCCGAAAAGGGGTATAATTCACCCCTCCACTTT
CDR3aa: CAGIPEKGYNSPLHF

d_gene: .
abundance: many
j_gene: TRBJ2-1
v_gene: TRBV7-8
CDR3nt: TGTGCCAGCAGCTTAGTTACCTACAATGAGCAGTTCTTC
CDR3aa: CASSLVTYNEQFF

d_gene: TRBD1
abundance: medium-sized
j_gene: TRBJ2-7
v_gene: TRBV6-1
CDR3nt: TGTGCCAGCAGTGAATGGGACAGTGAAAGCTCCTACGAGCAGTACTTC
CDR3aa: CASSEWDSESSYEQYF

d_gene: TRBD1
abundance: many
j_gene: TRBJ2-5
v_gene: TRBV28
CDR3nt: TGTGCCAGCAGTACACGGGACAGGGGATTGGAGACCCAGTACTTC
CDR3aa: CASSTRDRGLETQYF

d_gene: .
abundance: .
j_gene: TRBJ1-2
v_gene: TRBV6-1
CDR3nt: TGTGCCAGCACCAAAGGGATCGAGTCCCGGTATGGCTACACCTTC
CDR3aa: CASTKGIESRYGYTF

d_gene: TRBD1
abundance: many
j_gene: TRBJ1-1
v_gene: TRBV29-1
CDR3nt: TGCAGCGTGGGACAGGGACCACCACCTGAAGCTTTCTTT
CDR3aa: CSVGQGPPPEAFF

d_gene: TRBD2
abundance: many
j_gene: TRBJ2-3
v_gene: TRBV12-3/TRBV12-4
CDR3nt: TGTGCCAGCAGGACACTAGCGGGAGGGCCAGATACGCAGTATTTT
CDR3aa: CASRTLAGGPDTQYF

d_gene: .
abundance: .
j_gene: TRBJ2-5
v_gene: TRBV7-2
CDR3nt: TGTGCCAGCAGCTTAGCATCCATGGGGCGTTCGAAAGAGACCCAGTACTTC
CDR3aa: CASSLASMGRSKETQYF

d_gene: .
abundance: many
j_gene: TRBJ1-4
v_gene: TRBV7-9
CDR3nt: TGTGCCAGCAGCTTAGTGGCAGGGGAAAATGAAAAACTGTTTTTT
CDR3aa: CASSLVAGENEKLFF

d_gene: .
abundance: many
j_gene: TRBJ2-7
v_gene: TRBV6-2/TRBV6-3
CDR3nt: TGTGCCAGCAGTTACTTTAGTTACTACGAGCAGTACTTC
CDR3aa: CASSYFSYYEQYF

d_gene: .
abundance: many
j_gene: TRBJ1-2
v_gene: TRBV7-9
CDR3nt: TGTGCCAGCAGTCCCGGACCAGACTATGGCTACACCTTC
CDR3aa: CASSPGPDYGYTF

d_gene: .
abundance: many
j_gene: TRBJ2-7
v_gene: TRBV11-2
CDR3nt: TGTGCCAGCAGCTTAGGGGGTGGTAGCAGTCCCTACGAGCAGTACTTC
CDR3aa: CASSLGGGSSPYEQYF

d_gene: .
abundance: .
j_gene: TRBJ2-7
v_gene: TRBV5-6
CDR3nt: TGTGCCAGCAGCTCCGACAGCTCCTACGAGCAGTACTTC
CDR3aa: CASSSDSSYEQYF

d_gene: .
abundance: .
j_gene: TRBJ2-7
v_gene: TRBV11-2
CDR3nt: TGTGCCAGCAGCTTAGAATTGGGTCTCAGGGCTTTCTACGAGCAGTACTTC
CDR3aa: CASSLELGLRAFYEQYF

d_gene: TRBD2
abundance: many
j_gene: TRBJ2-7
v_gene: TRBV7-2
CDR3nt: TGTGCCAGCAGCTTAGTTTTAGCGGGAGTATACGAGCAGTACTTC
CDR3aa: CASSLVLAGVYEQYF

d_gene: .
abundance: many
j_gene: TRBJ1-6
v_gene: TRBV6-1
CDR3nt: TGTGCCAGCAGTGTCGGGTCCGCCGGATATTCACCCCTCCACTTT
CDR3aa: CASSVGSAGYSPLHF

d_gene: .
abundance: many
j_gene: TRBJ1-5
v_gene: TRBV19
CDR3nt: TGTGCCAGTAGTACAGGGAAGCGGGGCAATCAGCCCCAGCATTTT
CDR3aa: CASSTGKRGNQPQHF

d_gene: TRBD2
abundance: few
j_gene: TRBJ2-1
v_gene: TRBV11-2
CDR3nt: TGTGCCAGCAGCTTAGATAGGCTAGCGGGAGTTGATAATGAGCAGTTCTTC
CDR3aa: CASSLDRLAGVDNEQFF

d_gene: .
abundance: many
j_gene: TRBJ2-1
v_gene: TRBV3-1
CDR3nt: TGTGCCAGCAGCCAAGGGTTAGCGGGACAGGGTGAGCAGTTCTTC
CDR3aa: CASSQGLAGQGEQFF

d_gene: .
abundance: many
j_gene: TRBJ2-5
v_gene: TRBV12-3/TRBV12-4
CDR3nt: TGTGCCAGCAGTTTAGGACTTTCGCTGGGAGAGACCCAGTACTTC
CDR3aa: CASSLGLSLGETQYF

d_gene: .
abundance: many
j_gene: TRBJ1-5
v_gene: TRBV20-1
CDR3nt: TGCAGTGCTAGAGATCAACCTAATCAGCCCCAGCATTTT
CDR3aa: CSARDQPNQPQHF

d_gene: .
abundance: .
j_gene: TRBJ1-1
v_gene: TRBV30
CDR3nt: TGTGCCCTAGAGGGCAGGGCCACTGAAGCTTTCTTT
CDR3aa: CALEGRATEAFF

d_gene: .
abundance: many
j_gene: TRBJ2-2
v_gene: TRBV10-2
CDR3nt: TGCGCCATACGGACAGAGGACACCGGGGAGCTGTTTTTT
CDR3aa: CAIRTEDTGELFF